The 25 T cell receptor beta chains reported below all come from one sample, sequenced in a study of blood T cell repertoires in COVID-19. Clones were read by immunoSEQ multiplex PCR, and TCRdb kept only the in-frame ones, dropping some. The sample lists about 300,000 clones, over 75% occurring once. The sequenced material came from PBMCs or T cells enriched from blood (not recorded which). The receptors were sampled from a man aged 25-45 years who had recovered from COVID-19.

This chain connects TRBV19 to TRBJ2-1; a possible D gene is TRBD1 (6 bases). The ends were cut back, 3 bases at V and 7 bases at J, with 16 bases in the middle. CDR3 size: 15 residues. Per germline, CDR1 LNHDA and CDR2 SQIVND (reference sequence). The CDR3 sequence: CASSIEGTPLNEQFF. The CDR3 coding sequence is TGTGCCAGTAGTATTGAGGGGACACCGTTGAATGAGCAGTTCTTC.

The genes are TRBV2 and TRBJ2-7; 8 bases line up with TRBD1. The CDR3 totals 14 residues. Germline assignment: CDR1 SNHLY and CDR2 FYNNEI. V was clipped by 4 bases and J by 4 bases; unmatched bases: 6. The CDR3 here is CASSGQGIGYEQYF. In DNA form, the CDR3 reads TGTGCCAGCAGTGGACAGGGGATAGGTTACGAGCAGTACTTC.

The chain links TRBV10-3 to TRBJ2-3; TRBD1 might be the D (5 bases). Germline V gives CDR1 ENHRY, CDR2 SYGVKD. There are 15 residues in the CDR3. V shed 3 bases and J shed 0 bases, with 10 bases lying between them. CDR3 sequence: CAISEGRVSTDTQYF. CDR3 sequence (DNA): TGTGCCATCAGTGAAGGCAGGGTCAGCACAGATACGCAGTATTTT.

The rearrangement links TRBV6-5 to TRBJ2-3, with 12 bases identical to TRBD1. This CDR3 spans 15 amino acids. V lost 6 bases, J lost 7 bases, and 8 bases stayed unmatched. Germline V gene data show CDR1 as MNHEY and CDR2 as SVGAGI. The CDR3 here is CASSSGTGGEYTQYF. The CDR3 DNA reads as TGTGCCAGCAGCAGTGGGACAGGGGGCGAATATACGCAGTATTTT.

V gene TRBV6-4 combines with J gene TRBJ1-6; D perhaps matches TRBD1 (6 bases). The CDR3 is made up of 14 amino acids. V was cut by 2 bases and J by 6 bases, with 8 bases left in between. Germline-derived CDR1 and CDR2 are MRHNA and SNTAGT. In DNA form, the CDR3 reads TGTGCCAGCAGTGACGGACAGTTTAATTCACCCCTCCACTTT. It encodes CASSDGQFNSPLHF.

The J gene is TRBJ1-3, the V gene TRBV5-6, with 8 bases identical to TRBD1. V shed 0 bases, J shed 2 bases, and the junction held 4 bases outside the gene matches. Germline lookup yields CDR1 SGHDT and CDR2 YYEEEE. CDR3 length: 16 residues. The CDR3 sequence: CASSLGTGGTGNTIYF. DNA of the CDR3: TGTGCCAGCAGCTTGGGTACAGGGGGTACTGGAAACACCATATATTTT. Full variable domain (rest looked up from reference TRBV5-6 and TRBJ1-3): DAGVTQSPTHLIKTRGQQVTLRCSPKSGHDTVSWYQQALGQGPQFIFQYYEEEERQRGNFPDRFSGHQFPNYSSELNVNALLLGDSALYLCASSLGTGGTGNTIYFGEGSWLTVV.

This clone has just a few counts. CDR3 DNA: TGTGCCAGCAGTTTATCCTTTTGGGCGGGAGTGGGTGAGACCCAGTACTTC. This codes for CASSLSFWAGVGETQYF. The rearrangement joins TRBV27 to TRBJ2-5; 7 nucleotides line up with TRBD2. This CDR3 region has 17 residues. V gave up 0 bases and J gave up 5 bases; unmatched junction bases: 12. CDR1 and CDR2 from the germline V gene are MNHEY and SMNVEV (reference sequence).

J is TRBJ2-7 and V is TRBV28, with D possibly being TRBD2 (6 bases). In germline, CDR1 is MDHEN, CDR2 SYDVKM. The CDR3 has 13 amino acids. V lost 7 bases to trimming and J lost 4 bases, with 14 bases between them. CDR3 protein: CASMWGRGYEQYF. The CDR3 DNA follows: TGTGCCAGCATGTGGGGCCGGGGGTACGAGCAGTACTTC.

V usage is TRBV7-9 and J usage is TRBJ2-3; D remains unclear. Germline-derived CDR1 and CDR2 are SEHNR and FQNEAQ (reference sequence). V was trimmed by 1 base and J by 2 bases, leaving 10 bases between them. The CDR3 runs 15 residues. CDR3 in amino acids: CASSLGVSSTDTQYF. CDR3 DNA: TGTGCCAGCAGCTTAGGTGTCAGTTCCACAGATACGCAGTATTTT.

The chain recombines TRBV6-5 with TRBJ2-7, with 7 bases identical to TRBD1. After removal of 7 bases from V and 4 bases from J, the junction contained 10 bases not matched to a gene. The CDR3 is 14 amino acids. CDR1 is MNHEY and CDR2 is SVGAGI in the germline V gene. CDR3 nucleotides: TGTGCCAGCACCCCAGAGGGGACAGTTTACGAGCAGTACTTC. It specifies CASTPEGTVYEQYF.

The chain combines TRBV4-1 with TRBJ2-1, with TRBD1 matching 7 bases. V shed 1 base and J 6 bases; nucleotides not matched to a gene: 9. The CDR3 runs 16 residues. The germline V gene has CDR1 MGHRA and CDR2 YSYEKL. CDR3 DNA sequence: TGCGCCAGCAGCCAAGTACTACAGGGGTTATCCAATGAGCAGTTCTTC. Translation gives CASSQVLQGLSNEQFF.

The J gene is TRBJ1-1, the V gene TRBV29-1; D is uncertain. This CDR3 is 10 amino acids long. Germline-derived CDR1 and CDR2 are SQVTM and ANQGSEA. V lost 3 bases, J lost 7 bases, and 6 bases lay in between. The CDR3 loop reads CSVEEGEAFF. The CDR3 DNA sequence: TGCAGCGTTGAGGAGGGTGAAGCTTTCTTT.

The rearrangement uses TRBV5-6 and TRBJ2-1, with a weak D call TRBD2 (6 bases). The V end was cut by 3 bases, the J end by 6 bases, with 16 bases between. The CDR3 contains 15 residues. Germline-derived CDR1 and CDR2 are SGHDT and YYEEEE. In DNA form, the CDR3 reads TGTGCCAGCAGCTCCGACCATCAGACTAGCAATGAGCAGTTCTTC. This encodes CASSSDHQTSNEQFF.

The rearrangement links TRBV2 to TRBJ1-1, with 7 bases identical to TRBD1. The CDR3 is made up of 13 amino acids. Germline V gene data show CDR1 as SNHLY and CDR2 as FYNNEI. Trimming cost V 6 bases and J 4 bases; bases outside gene matches: 5. The CDR3 DNA is TGTGCCAGCAGCTGGGACAGTAGCACTGAAGCTTTCTTT. This sequence encodes CASSWDSSTEAFF. The full variable domain, with the rest looked up from reference TRBV2 and TRBJ1-1, is EPEVTQTPSHQVTQMGQEVILRCVPISNHLYFYWYRQILGQKVEFLVSFYNNEISEKSEIFDDQFSVERPDGSNFTLKIRSTKLEDSAMYFCASSWDSSTEAFFGQGTRLTVV.

The chain couples TRBV28 to TRBJ2-1; 9 nucleotides match TRBD2. The trim removed 6 bases at V and 7 bases at J, leaving 7 bases unmatched. The germline gives CDR1 MDHEN, CDR2 SYDVKM. This CDR3 contains 14 residues. The CDR3 is CASRSGGIRNEQFF. The CDR3 DNA reads TGTGCCAGCAGGAGCGGGGGGATAAGGAATGAGCAGTTCTTC.

This clone was counted many times. CDR3 in amino acids: CASSQGQGKTEAFF. CDR3 coding DNA: TGTGCCAGCAGCCAAGGACAGGGAAAAACTGAAGCTTTCTTT. The chain carries TRBV3-1 (or the pseudogene TRBV3-2) and TRBJ1-1, with TRBD1 identical over 7 bases. Trimming at V came to 1 base and at J to 5 bases, leaving 4 bases not matched to a gene. The CDR3 covers 14 residues. Germline lookup yields CDR1 LGHDT and CDR2 YNNKEL (reference sequence).

This clone was observed a few times. The chain links TRBV11-2 to TRBJ2-7; the match to TRBD2 covers 13 bases. The germline gives CDR1 SGHAT, CDR2 FQNNGV. CDR3 length equals 15 residues. Trimming at V came to 0 bases and at J to 6 bases, leaving 2 bases not matched to a gene. CDR3 nucleotide sequence: TGTGCCAGCAGCTTAGAGGGACTAGCGGGATCCGAGCAGTACTTC. Protein: CASSLEGLAGSEQYF.

V gene TRBV5-4 combines with J gene TRBJ1-2; D may be TRBD1 (5 bases). The CDR3 contains 13 residues. The V end was cut by 4 bases, the J end by 1 base, with 8 bases between. CDR1 is SGHNT, CDR2 YYREEE, per germline (reference sequence). The CDR3 nucleotides are TGTGCCAGCAGCACGGACAATAACTATGGCTACACCTTC. Translation: CASSTDNNYGYTF.

V and J are TRBV3-1 (or the pseudogene TRBV3-2) and TRBJ2-5; D is unclear. Germline V gene sequence: CDR1 LGHDT, CDR2 YNNKEL (reference sequence). V shed 2 bases and J shed 7 bases, with 11 bases lying between them. The CDR3 contains 13 residues. The CDR3 coding sequence is TGTGCCAGCAGCCAACGCGTTCCCATGACCCAGTACTTC. Its protein product is CASSQRVPMTQYF.

This clone was picked up one time. The chain recombines TRBV19 with TRBJ1-5, with TRBD1 matching 8 bases. Germline V gene data show CDR1 as LNHDA and CDR2 as SQIVND (reference sequence). The V segment lost 3 bases and the J segment 2 bases; nucleotides outside the gene matches: 6. CDR3 length: 16 residues. The CDR3 region is CASSILSGGRNQPQHF. DNA for the CDR3: TGTGCCAGTAGTATCCTGTCAGGGGGCCGCAATCAGCCCCAGCATTTT.

V and J are TRBV11-2 and TRBJ2-3; TRBD2 matches at 16 bases. CDR3 length equals 17 residues. Per germline, CDR1 SGHAT and CDR2 FQNNGV. Trimming at V came to 6 bases and at J to 4 bases, leaving 7 bases not matched to a gene. The CDR3 is CASSPRGLAGGPDTQYF. The CDR3 nucleotides are TGTGCCAGCAGTCCTAGGGGACTAGCGGGGGGGCCAGATACGCAGTATTTT.

A note on this clone: One end of the junction varies from germline; a read error may be responsible. CDR3 nucleotide sequence: TGTGCCTGGAGAACCGGAGCTCCGGGACAGGGAGATTTT. It specifies CAWRTGAPGQGDF. The chain couples TRBV30 to TRBJ1-3; 9 bases fit TRBD1. The CDR3 has 13 residues. The V gene's germline CDR1 is GTSNPN and CDR2 SVGIG (reference sequence).

The chain recombines TRBV11-2 with TRBJ1-2, with 8 bases fitting TRBD1. The CDR3 extends over 14 amino acids. J lost 8 bases, V lost 0 bases, and 5 bases had no gene match. Germline lookup yields CDR1 SGHAT and CDR2 FQNNGV. CDR3 amino acids: CASSLDQGARGYTF. The CDR3 bases are TGTGCCAGCAGCTTAGACCAGGGGGCGCGGGGCTACACCTTC.

V gene TRBV28 combines with J gene TRBJ1-2; 7 bases align to TRBD1. J was trimmed by 3 bases and V by 6 bases; bases with no gene match: 13. The CDR3 has 16 amino acids. Germline CDR1 reads MDHEN; CDR2 reads SYDVKM. This chain's CDR3 is CASRKPGQTTHYGYTF. CDR3 bases: TGTGCCAGCAGGAAGCCGGGACAGACGACTCACTATGGCTACACCTTC.

The V gene is TRBV30, the J gene TRBJ2-5, with 12 bases matching TRBD2. The CDR3 has 14 residues. Germline loops: CDR1 GTSNPN, CDR2 SVGIG (reference sequence). V lost 4 bases to trimming and J lost 1 base; unmatched junction nucleotides: 1. The CDR3 loop reads CAWTLAGGQETQYF. Here the CDR3 DNA reads TGTGCCTGGACACTAGCGGGGGGCCAAGAGACCCAGTACTTC.